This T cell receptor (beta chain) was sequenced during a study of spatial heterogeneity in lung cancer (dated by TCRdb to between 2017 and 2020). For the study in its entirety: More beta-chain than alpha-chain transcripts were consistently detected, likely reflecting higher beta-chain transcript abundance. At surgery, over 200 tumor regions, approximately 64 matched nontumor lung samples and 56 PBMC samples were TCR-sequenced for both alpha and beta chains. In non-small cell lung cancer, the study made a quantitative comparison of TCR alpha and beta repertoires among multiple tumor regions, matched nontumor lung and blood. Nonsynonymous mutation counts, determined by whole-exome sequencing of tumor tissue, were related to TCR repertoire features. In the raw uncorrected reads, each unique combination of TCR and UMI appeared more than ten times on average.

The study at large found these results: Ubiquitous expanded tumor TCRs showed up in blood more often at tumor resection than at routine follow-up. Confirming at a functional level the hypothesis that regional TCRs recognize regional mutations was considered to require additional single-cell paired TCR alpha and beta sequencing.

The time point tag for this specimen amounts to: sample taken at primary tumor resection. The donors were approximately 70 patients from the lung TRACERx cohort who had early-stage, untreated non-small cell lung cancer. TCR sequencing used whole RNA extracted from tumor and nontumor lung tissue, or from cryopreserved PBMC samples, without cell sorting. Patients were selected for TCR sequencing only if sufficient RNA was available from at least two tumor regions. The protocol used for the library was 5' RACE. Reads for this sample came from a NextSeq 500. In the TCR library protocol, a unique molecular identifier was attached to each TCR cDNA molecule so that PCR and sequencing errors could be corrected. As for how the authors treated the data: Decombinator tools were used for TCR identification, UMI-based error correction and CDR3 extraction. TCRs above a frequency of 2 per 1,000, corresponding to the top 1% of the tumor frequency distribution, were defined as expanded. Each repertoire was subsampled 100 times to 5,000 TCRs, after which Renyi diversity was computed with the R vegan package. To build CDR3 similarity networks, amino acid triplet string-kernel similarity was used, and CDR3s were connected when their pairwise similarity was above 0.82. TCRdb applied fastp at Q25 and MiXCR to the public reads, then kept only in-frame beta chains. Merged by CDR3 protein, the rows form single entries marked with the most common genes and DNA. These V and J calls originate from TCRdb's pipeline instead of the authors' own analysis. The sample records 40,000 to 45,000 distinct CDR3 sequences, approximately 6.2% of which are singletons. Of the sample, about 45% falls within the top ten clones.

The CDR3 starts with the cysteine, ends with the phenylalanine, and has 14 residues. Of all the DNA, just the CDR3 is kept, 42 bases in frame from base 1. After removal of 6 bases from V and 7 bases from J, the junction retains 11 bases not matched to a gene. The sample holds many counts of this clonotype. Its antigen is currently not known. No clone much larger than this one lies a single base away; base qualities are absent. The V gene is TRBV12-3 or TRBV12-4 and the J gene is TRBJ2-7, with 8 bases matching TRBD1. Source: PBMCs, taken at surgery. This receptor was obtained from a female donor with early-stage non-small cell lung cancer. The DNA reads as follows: TGTGCCAGCAGACCTGGACAGGGACCCGGGGAGCAGTACTTC. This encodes CASRPGQGPGEQYF.